This TCR beta chain appears in the sequencing data of a study of blood T cell repertoires in COVID-19. V lost 0 bases and J lost 9, with 15 bases in between. Germline CDR1 MNHNY, CDR2 SVGAGI (reference sequence). The CDR3 extends over 15 amino acids. The data were produced by immunoSEQ multiplex PCR, yet TCRdb's version contains in-frame clones alone and is incomplete. The sample includes some 31,000 clones, 92% of them seen just once. This TCR came from a man aged 45-60 years with active COVID-19. Input material: peripheral blood. This rearrangement joins TRBV6-6 to TRBJ1-5, with D perhaps matching TRBD1 (5 bases). This CDR3 reads CASSYSGQGYWPQHF. CDR3 bases: TGTGCCAGCAGTTACTCGGGTCAGGGATATTGGCCCCAGCATTTT.